The T cell receptor beta chain under discussion was sequenced for a study of identical twins. Each CDR3 protein is one row after TCRdb ran MiXCR on the 5' RACE reads. The repertoire has about 690,000 distinct CDR3 sequences, 5.5% to 6.5% of them found once; the top ten carry 1.5% to 2%. With no exceptions, donors were healthy Caucasians. This clonotype was found many times. CDR1 LGHNA and CDR2 YNFKEQ come from the germline V gene. Deletions cut 0 bases from V and 9 bases from J, with 15 bases between. CDR3 size: 15 residues. The sample comprised naive T cells sorted from blood. The V gene is TRBV4-2, the J gene TRBJ1-5; D is ambiguous. The receptor's source is a young man in good health. In DNA, the CDR3 is TGTGCCAGCAGCCAAGAATCAGGTCGCGACTGGCCCCAGCATTTT. This encodes CASSQESGRDWPQHF.